This note documents a single TCR beta chain sequence. The data originate from a study of T cells in Graves' hyperthyroidism and ophthalmopathy. TCR beta CDR3 sequences were amplified from RNA transcripts. Researchers ran a first-round RT-PCR on the TCR CDR3 using the HTBI primer set. TCRdb reprocessed the multiplex PCR reads via MiXCR and lists one record per CDR3 protein. The sample has 500,000 to 600,000 distinct CDR3 sequences, under 60% seen once. CDR3 size: 16 residues. V lost 1 base, J lost 0 bases, and 5 bases stayed unmatched. In germline, CDR1 is SEHNR, CDR2 FQNEAQ (reference sequence). Sequenced: peripheral blood or thyroid tissue (not recorded which). The chain combines TRBV7-9 with TRBJ1-2, with TRBD1 matching over 7 bases. This TCR came from an adult woman with Graves' disease, either hyperthyroidism or ophthalmopathy (not recorded which). CDR3 loop: CASSLVGDRSNYGYTF. The CDR3 bases are TGTGCCAGCAGCTTAGTAGGGGACAGATCTAACTATGGCTACACCTTC.